The rows below give T cell receptor beta chains drawn from one sample of a study of PD-L1 blockade in urothelial cancer. Libraries were prepared by immunoSEQ multiplex PCR; TCRdb keeps only in-frame clonotypes and omits some of them. The data contain fewer than 45,000 clones, roughly 82% of them singletons. Sequences were derived from PBMCs, sampled around atezolizumab (anti-PD-L1) treatment. Receptor source: a man aged 65 to 85 with urothelial cancer. The CDR3 runs from the conserved cysteine through the conserved F or W. D genes are given only for firm matches. Expanded clones are given a class, and other clones once, few, many or no size at all.

-	-	TRBV4-3	TRBJ2-7	CASSLGAGEQYF	TGCGCCAGCAGCCTCGGGGCGGGGGAGCAGTACTTC
-	-	TRBV7-3	TRBJ2-2	CASSPLASGTGELFF	TGTGCCAGCAGCCCCCTCGCCTCAGGAACCGGGGAGCTGTTTTTT
-	TRBD1	TRBV19	TRBJ2-7	CATSRDRGNYEQYF	TGTGCCACCTCGCGGGACAGGGGGAACTACGAGCAGTACTTC
-	TRBD1	TRBV5-5	TRBJ1-2	CASSLGAGGINYGYTF	TGTGCCAGCAGCTTGGGCGCAGGGGGAATCAACTATGGCTACACCTTC
-	TRBD1	TRBV11-3	TRBJ2-2	CASTSQGSGELFF	TGTGCCAGCACCTCACAGGGGTCCGGGGAGCTGTTTTTT
-	TRBD2	TRBV19	TRBJ2-7	CASSIGLAGNYEQYF	TGTGCCAGTAGTATCGGACTAGCGGGCAACTACGAGCAGTACTTC
-	-	TRBV18	TRBJ1-2	CASSPLGGFGYTF	TGTGCCAGCTCACCACTAGGGGGATTCGGCTACACCTTC
-	-	TRBV5-1	TRBJ2-2	CASSLANQGGTGELFF	TGCGCCAGCAGCTTGGCGAATCAGGGGGGCACCGGGGAGCTGTTTTTT
-	-	TRBV9	TRBJ2-7	CASSVGAGYEQYF	TGTGCCAGCAGCGTAGGTGCAGGGTACGAGCAGTACTTC
-	TRBD1	TRBV28	TRBJ1-4	CASSERQGAWEKLFF	TGTGCCAGCAGTGAACGACAGGGGGCCTGGGAAAAACTGTTTTTT
few	-	TRBV4-1	TRBJ1-1	CASSQLFPVLNTEAFF	TGCGCCAGCAGCCAATTGTTCCCAGTGCTGAACACTGAAGCTTTCTTT
once	-	TRBV7-2	TRBJ2-3	CASSPRVTDTQYF	TGTGCCAGCAGCCCCCGAGTCACAGATACGCAGTATTTT
-	-	TRBV13	TRBJ1-2	CASSLHGQGYTF	TGTGCCAGCAGCCTCCACGGACAGGGCTACACCTTC